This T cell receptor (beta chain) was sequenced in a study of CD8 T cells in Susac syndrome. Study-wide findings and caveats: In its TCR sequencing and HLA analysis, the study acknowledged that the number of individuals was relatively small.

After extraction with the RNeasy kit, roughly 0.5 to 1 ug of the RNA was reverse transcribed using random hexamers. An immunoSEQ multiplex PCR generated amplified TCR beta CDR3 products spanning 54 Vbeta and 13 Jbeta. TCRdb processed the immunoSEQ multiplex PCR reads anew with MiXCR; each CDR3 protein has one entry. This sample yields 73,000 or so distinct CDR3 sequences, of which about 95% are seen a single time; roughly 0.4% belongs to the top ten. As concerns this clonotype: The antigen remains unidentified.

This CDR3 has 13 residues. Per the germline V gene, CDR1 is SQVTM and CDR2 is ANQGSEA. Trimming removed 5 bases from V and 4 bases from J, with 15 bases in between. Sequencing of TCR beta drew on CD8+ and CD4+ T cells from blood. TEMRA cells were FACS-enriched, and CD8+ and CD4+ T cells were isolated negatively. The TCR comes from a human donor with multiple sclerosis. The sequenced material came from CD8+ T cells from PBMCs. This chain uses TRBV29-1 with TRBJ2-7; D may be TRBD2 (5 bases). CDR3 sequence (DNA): TGCAGCGTTCACCTAGCCGAAGGATACGAGCAGTACTTC. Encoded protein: CSVHLAEGYEQYF.